The sequence of this TCR beta chain was determined in a study of blood T cells in healthy people across ages. Isolation yielded PBMCs, at least 6.5 million per sample, in every case. This clonotype has a handful of counts. The antigen remains undetermined. General study points: Comparison with aged donors showed that long-lived donors had more naive CD4+ cells and higher diversity. As age increased, TCR beta diversity per million T cells fell in a roughly linear fashion.

For the second PCR, which ran for 7 to 11 cycles, a sample-barcoded 5' primer and a J-beta primer mix were used. The template-switch adaptor was a 5' adaptor with 12 random nucleotides. It tagged each cDNA molecule. Using its own MiXCR run on the 5' RACE reads, TCRdb lists one record per CDR3 protein. The sample holds 1.5 million or so distinct CDR3 sequences; under 55% are singletons and the top ten take about 4%. Sequencing was performed on blood. This TCR came from a woman aged 18-29 years in good health.

CDR3 amino acids: CASSQETGGHSPLHF. CDR3 nucleotides: TGTGCCAGCAGCCAAGAGACAGGGGGACATTCACCCCTCCACTTT. This chain joins TRBV4-2 and TRBJ1-6; 9 positions match TRBD1. This CDR3 has 15 amino acids. Trimming removed 0 bases from V and 8 bases from J; junction bases left unmatched: 2. Germline assignment: CDR1 LGHNA and CDR2 YNFKEQ.